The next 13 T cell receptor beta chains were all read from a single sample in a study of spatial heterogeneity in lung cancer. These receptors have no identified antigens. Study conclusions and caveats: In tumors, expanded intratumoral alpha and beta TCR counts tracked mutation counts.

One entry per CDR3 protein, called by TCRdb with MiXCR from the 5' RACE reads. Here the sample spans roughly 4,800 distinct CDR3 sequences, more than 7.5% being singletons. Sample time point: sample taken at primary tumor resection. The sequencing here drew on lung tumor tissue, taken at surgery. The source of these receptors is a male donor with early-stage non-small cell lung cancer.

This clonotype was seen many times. CDR3 residues: CASNSGHLYGYTF. CDR3 nucleotide sequence: TGTGCCAGCAACTCCGGGCACCTCTATGGCTACACCTTC. The chain is built from TRBV28 and TRBJ1-2; D not resolved. This CDR3 spans 13 amino acids. Looked up from germline, CDR1 is MDHEN and CDR2 is SYDVKM. V lost 7 bases and J 4 bases, leaving 13 bases between the germline ends.

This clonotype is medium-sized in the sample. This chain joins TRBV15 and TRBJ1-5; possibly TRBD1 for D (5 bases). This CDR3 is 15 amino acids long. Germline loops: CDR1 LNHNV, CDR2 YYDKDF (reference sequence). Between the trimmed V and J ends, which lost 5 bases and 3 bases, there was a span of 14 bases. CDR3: CATSRGGDINQPQHF. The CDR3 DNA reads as TGTGCCACCAGCCGGGGGGGGGATATCAATCAGCCCCAGCATTTT.

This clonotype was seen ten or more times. The CDR3 spells CASKGSGANVLTF. CDR3 in DNA: TGTGCCAGCAAAGGCTCTGGGGCCAACGTCCTGACTTTC. This chain links TRBV2 with TRBJ2-6; no clear D gene. Deletions cut 7 bases from V and 0 bases from J, with 4 bases between. Germline values: CDR1 SNHLY, CDR2 FYNNEI. The CDR3 is 13 residues long.

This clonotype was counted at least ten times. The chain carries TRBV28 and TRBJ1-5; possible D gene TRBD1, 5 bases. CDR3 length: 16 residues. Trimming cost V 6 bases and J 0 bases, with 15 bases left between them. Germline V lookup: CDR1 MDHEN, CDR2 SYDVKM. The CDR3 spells CASSPRTFYSNQPQHF. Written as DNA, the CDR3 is TGTGCCAGCAGCCCCCGGACATTTTATAGCAATCAGCCCCAGCATTTT.

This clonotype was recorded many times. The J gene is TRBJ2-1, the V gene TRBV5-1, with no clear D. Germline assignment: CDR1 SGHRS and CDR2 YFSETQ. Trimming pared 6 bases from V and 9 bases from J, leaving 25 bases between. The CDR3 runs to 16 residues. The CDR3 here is CASTPKRTSPTTEQFF. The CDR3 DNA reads TGCGCCAGCACCCCGAAGAGGACGAGCCCCACGACTGAGCAGTTCTTC. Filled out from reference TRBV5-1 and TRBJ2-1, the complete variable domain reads KAGVTQTPRYLIKTRGQQVTLSCSPISGHRSVSWYQQTPGQGLQFLFEYFSETQRNKGNFPGRFSGRQFSNSRSEMNVSTLELGDSALYLCASTPKRTSPTTEQFFGPGTRLTVL.

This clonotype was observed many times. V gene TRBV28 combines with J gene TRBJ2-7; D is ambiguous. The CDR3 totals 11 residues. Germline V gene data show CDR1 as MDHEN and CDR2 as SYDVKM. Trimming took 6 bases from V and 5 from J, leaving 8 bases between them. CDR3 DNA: TGTGCCAGCAGCTTTTTTAACGAGCAGTACTTC. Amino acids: CASSFFNEQYF.

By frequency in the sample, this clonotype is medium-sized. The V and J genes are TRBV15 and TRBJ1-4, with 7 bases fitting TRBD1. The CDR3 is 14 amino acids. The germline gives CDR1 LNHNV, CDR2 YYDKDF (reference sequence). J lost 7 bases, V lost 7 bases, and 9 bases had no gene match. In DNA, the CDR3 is TGTGCCACCAACCGGGGACAGAGTAGTGAAAAACTGTTTTTT. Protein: CATNRGQSSEKLFF.

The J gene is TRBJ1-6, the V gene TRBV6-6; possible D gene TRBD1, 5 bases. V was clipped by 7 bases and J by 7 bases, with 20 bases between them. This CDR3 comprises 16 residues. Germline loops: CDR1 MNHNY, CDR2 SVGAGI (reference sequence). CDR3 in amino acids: CASKGSRVVSNSPLHF. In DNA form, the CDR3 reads TGTGCCAGCAAGGGCAGCAGGGTAGTCTCCAATTCACCCCTCCACTTT.

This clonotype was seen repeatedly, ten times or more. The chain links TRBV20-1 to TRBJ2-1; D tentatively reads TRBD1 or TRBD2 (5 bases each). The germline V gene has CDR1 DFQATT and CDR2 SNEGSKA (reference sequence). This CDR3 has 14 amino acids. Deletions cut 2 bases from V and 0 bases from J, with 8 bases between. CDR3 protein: CSARPGSSYNEQFF. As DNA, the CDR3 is TGCAGTGCTAGACCAGGGAGCTCCTACAATGAGCAGTTCTTC.

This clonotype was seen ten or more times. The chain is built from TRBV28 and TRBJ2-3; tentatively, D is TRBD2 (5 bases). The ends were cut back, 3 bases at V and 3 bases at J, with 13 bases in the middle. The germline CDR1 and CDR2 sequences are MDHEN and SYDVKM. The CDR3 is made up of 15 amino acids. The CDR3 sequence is CASSFFGILTDTQYF. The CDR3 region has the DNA TGTGCCAGCAGTTTCTTCGGGATTTTAACAGATACGCAGTATTTT.

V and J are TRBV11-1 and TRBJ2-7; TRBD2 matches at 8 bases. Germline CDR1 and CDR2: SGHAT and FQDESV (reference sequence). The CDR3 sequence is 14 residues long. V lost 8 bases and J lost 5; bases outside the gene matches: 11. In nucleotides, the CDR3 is TGTGCCAGCTTAGATCTAGCGGGTTCCCACGAGCAGTACTTC. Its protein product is CASLDLAGSHEQYF.

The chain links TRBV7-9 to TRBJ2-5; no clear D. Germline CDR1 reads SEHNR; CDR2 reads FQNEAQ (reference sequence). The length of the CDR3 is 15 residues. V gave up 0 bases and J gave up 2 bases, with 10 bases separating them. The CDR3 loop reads CASSLAGRRQETQYF. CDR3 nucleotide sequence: TGTGCCAGCAGCTTAGCCGGACGGCGACAAGAGACCCAGTACTTC.

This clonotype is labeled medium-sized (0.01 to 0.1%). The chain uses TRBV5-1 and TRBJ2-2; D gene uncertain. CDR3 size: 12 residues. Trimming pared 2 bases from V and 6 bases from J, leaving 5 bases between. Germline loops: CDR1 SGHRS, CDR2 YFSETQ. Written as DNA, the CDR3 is TGCGCCAGCAGCTTCGTCCCCGGGGAGCTGTTTTTT. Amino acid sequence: CASSFVPGELFF.